The rows below give T cell receptor beta chains drawn from one sample of a study of blood T cells in healthy people across ages. TCRdb reprocessed the 5' RACE reads with MiXCR, giving one entry per CDR3 protein. This table holds about 1,400,000 distinct CDR3 sequences, roughly 45% found once. The sequencing input was blood. The source is a woman between 18 and 30 years old in good health. CDR3s include the opening cysteine and the closing phenylalanine or tryptophan. The order of the fields is clone size, D gene, V gene, J gene, CDR3 protein, CDR3 DNA. The D gene is left open where the match is weak. Not all rows give a size; the values are once, few, many and, for expanded clones, a class.

.	.	TRBV10-3	TRBJ2-2	CAIRPDPRNTGELFF	TGTGCCATCAGGCCGGATCCCCGAAACACCGGGGAGCTGTTTTTT
.	TRBD1	TRBV6-1	TRBJ1-2	CASRPSWGTGGVFHGYTF	TGTGCCAGCAGACCGTCTTGGGGGACAGGGGGCGTATTCCATGGCTACACCTTC
.	.	TRBV30	TRBJ2-2	CAWSPSNTGELFF	TGTGCCTGGAGCCCTTCGAACACCGGGGAGCTGTTTTTT
.	TRBD2	TRBV5-1	TRBJ2-3	CASSIAGATDTQYF	TGCGCCAGCAGTATAGCGGGGGCTACAGATACGCAGTATTTT
few	TRBD2	TRBV20-1	TRBJ2-1	CSAVSGRASSNEQFF	TGCAGTGCTGTTAGCGGGAGGGCCAGCAGCAATGAGCAGTTCTTC
.	TRBD1	TRBV29-1	TRBJ1-1	CSVEGIQGETTEAFF	TGCAGCGTGGAAGGAATCCAGGGGGAAACCACTGAAGCTTTCTTT
.	TRBD1	TRBV2	TRBJ1-2	CASSEEPGGFYGYTF	TGTGCCAGCAGTGAAGAGCCAGGGGGCTTCTATGGCTACACCTTC
many	.	TRBV7-9	TRBJ2-3	CASSLETDTQYF	TGTGCCAGCAGCTTGGAGACAGATACGCAGTATTTT
.	.	TRBV9	TRBJ2-1	CASSAIGVVEQFF	TGTGCCAGCAGCGCCATAGGCGTCGTTGAGCAGTTCTTC
.	TRBD2	TRBV6-6	TRBJ2-3	CASSYAVAGGGDTQYF	TGTGCCAGCAGTTACGCGGTAGCGGGGGGCGGGGATACGCAGTATTTT
few	TRBD2	TRBV3-1	TRBJ2-1	CASSQAGLAAYNEQFF	TGTGCCAGCAGCCAGGCGGGACTAGCGGCCTACAATGAGCAGTTCTTC
.	TRBD2	TRBV3-1	TRBJ2-2	CASSRQGAGGNYGELFF	TGTGCCAGCAGCCGCCAAGGAGCGGGGGGCAATTACGGGGAGCTGTTTTTT
few	TRBD2	TRBV18	TRBJ2-1	CASSPPSGRVHEQFF	TGTGCCAGCTCACCCCCTAGCGGGAGAGTCCATGAGCAGTTCTTC
.	TRBD2	TRBV7-9	TRBJ2-1	CASSPPGLAGQNEQFF	TGTGCCAGCAGCCCCCCTGGACTAGCGGGACAAAATGAGCAGTTCTTC
few	TRBD2	TRBV27	TRBJ2-5	CASSPTSGVTQYF	TGTGCCAGCAGCCCGACTAGCGGAGTAACCCAGTACTTC
.	TRBD1	TRBV12-3/TRBV12-4	TRBJ2-5	CASSQDRVDQETQYF	TGTGCCAGCAGCCAGGACAGGGTGGACCAAGAGACCCAGTACTTC
few	TRBD2	TRBV7-2	TRBJ2-7	CASSFDRDYSYEQYF	TGTGCCAGCAGCTTCGACCGGGACTACTCCTACGAGCAGTACTTC
.	.	TRBV2	TRBJ1-5	CASNRLGGTSNQPQHF	TGTGCCAGCAATCGCTTGGGGGGGACGAGTAATCAGCCCCAGCATTTT
once	.	TRBV6-1	TRBJ2-1	CATVWNEQFF	TGTGCCACGGTTTGGAATGAGCAGTTCTTC
.	TRBD1	TRBV12-3/TRBV12-4	TRBJ1-4	CASTRQGAEGEKLFF	TGTGCCAGCACCCGACAGGGGGCCGAGGGTGAAAAACTGTTTTTT
once	.	TRBV7-9	TRBJ1-4	CASSPGATTNEKLFF	TGTGCCAGCAGCCCCGGGGCCACAACTAATGAAAAACTGTTTTTT
few	TRBD2	TRBV20-1	TRBJ2-7	CSASPLGVAGASYEQYF	TGCAGTGCTAGCCCCCTGGGGGTAGCGGGAGCGTCCTACGAGCAGTACTTC
.	TRBD1	TRBV28	TRBJ1-2	CAVGQGLIFARYTF	TGTGCCGTAGGACAGGGCCTTATCTTCGCGCGCTACACCTTC
.	TRBD1	TRBV24-1	TRBJ2-1	CATSDSRTGGNEQFF	TGTGCCACCAGTGATTCCCGGACAGGGGGCAATGAGCAGTTCTTC
.	.	TRBV20-1	TRBJ2-7	CSARPQYEQYF	TGCAGTGCTAGACCTCAATACGAGCAGTACTTC
.	.	TRBV12-3/TRBV12-4	TRBJ2-7	CASSPTFRYEQYF	TGTGCCAGCAGTCCAACGTTCCGGTACGAGCAGTACTTC
.	.	TRBV6-5	TRBJ2-1	CASSSGGQIPFF	TGTGCCAGCAGTTCGGGAGGACAGATTCCGTTCTTC
few	.	TRBV5-1	TRBJ2-1	CASSTSLGIRSYNEQFF	TGCGCCAGCAGCACGTCCCTCGGGATTCGCTCCTACAATGAGCAGTTCTTC
.	TRBD1	TRBV2	TRBJ2-7	CASRLMGQAIYEQYF	TGTGCCAGCAGGTTAATGGGACAGGCGATCTACGAGCAGTACTTC
many	TRBD2	TRBV6-2/TRBV6-3	TRBJ2-7	CASSYPGLAGSYEQYF	TGTGCCAGCAGTTACCCGGGACTAGCGGGCTCCTACGAGCAGTACTTC
.	.	TRBV30	TRBJ2-7	CAWGEGSSYEQYF	TGTGCCTGGGGTGAGGGGTCCTCCTACGAGCAGTACTTC
few	.	TRBV4-1	TRBJ2-7	CASSQGAVEYEQYF	TGCGCCAGCAGCCAAGGAGCCGTGGAGTACGAGCAGTACTTC
many	.	TRBV4-1	TRBJ2-7	CASSQGTTYEQYF	TGCGCCAGCAGCCAAGGAACAACGTACGAGCAGTACTTC
few	.	TRBV28	TRBJ2-7	CASSPLRKGQSYEQYF	TGTGCCAGCAGCCCCCTGAGGAAGGGACAATCCTACGAGCAGTACTTC
.	.	TRBV7-9	TRBJ1-1	CASSLRTSGTTEAFF	TGTGCCAGCAGCTTAAGGACAAGTGGGACCACTGAAGCTTTCTTT
.	.	TRBV12-3/TRBV12-4	TRBJ2-7	CASSFGGTLGSYEQYF	TGTGCCAGCAGTTTTGGCGGGACACTGGGCTCCTACGAGCAGTACTTC
few	TRBD2	TRBV9	TRBJ2-1	CASSATSGLSYNEQFF	TGTGCCAGCAGCGCGACTAGCGGCCTCTCCTACAATGAGCAGTTCTTC
.	.	TRBV27	TRBJ2-1	CASSLRDNGDNEQFF	TGTGCCAGCAGTTTAAGGGATAACGGAGACAATGAGCAGTTCTTC
few	.	TRBV4-2	TRBJ2-7	CASSQDSLDGPYEQYF	TGTGCCAGCAGCCAAGATAGTCTAGACGGACCCTACGAGCAGTACTTC
few	.	TRBV28	TRBJ2-3	CASSPPRASTDTQYF	TGTGCCAGCAGTCCACCAAGAGCTAGCACAGATACGCAGTATTTT
few	TRBD2	TRBV20-1	TRBJ2-5	CSAWSGTTYNEQYF	TGCAGTGCTTGGTCAGGGACTACATACAATGAGCAGTACTTC
.	.	TRBV6-1	TRBJ2-2	CASSALTLRELFF	TGTGCCAGCAGTGCTCTGACTTTGCGGGAGCTGTTTTTT
.	.	TRBV5-5	TRBJ2-2	CASSLRAAIITGELFF	TGTGCCAGCAGCTTGAGGGCAGCGATCATCACCGGGGAGCTGTTTTTT
.	TRBD2	TRBV6-1	TRBJ2-5	CASSESSGGPEVQETQYF	TGTGCCAGCAGTGAATCTAGCGGGGGCCCCGAGGTCCAAGAGACCCAGTACTTC
.	TRBD1	TRBV29-1	TRBJ1-1	CSVKTSGTGAPEAFF	TGCAGCGTCAAAACTTCCGGGACAGGGGCCCCTGAAGCTTTCTTT
.	.	TRBV2	TRBJ1-4	CASKAGPTPMDCEKLFF	TGTGCCAGCAAAGCAGGACCAACCCCCATGGATTGTGAAAAACTGTTTTTT
.	.	TRBV20-1	TRBJ2-7	CSAPGPYEQYF	TGCAGTGCCCCCGGTCCTTACGAGCAGTACTTC
.	TRBD1	TRBV3-1	TRBJ2-1	CASSHGTGGNEQFF	TGTGCCAGCAGCCACGGGACAGGGGGCAATGAGCAGTTCTTC
.	.	TRBV9	TRBJ2-1	CASGGSGQDNEQFF	TGTGCCAGCGGAGGGTCGGGACAAGACAATGAGCAGTTCTTC
.	TRBD1	TRBV11-2	TRBJ1-5	CASSLGTGENQPQHF	TGTGCCAGCAGCCTCGGGACAGGGGAAAATCAGCCCCAGCATTTT
.	TRBD2	TRBV12-3/TRBV12-4	TRBJ2-1	CASSPTSGTNMFF	TGTGCCAGCAGCCCCACTAGCGGAACAAATATGTTCTTC
many	TRBD2	TRBV13	TRBJ2-1	CASSYGSGTPHEQFF	TGTGCCAGCAGCTACGGTAGCGGGACCCCTCATGAGCAGTTCTTC
.	.	TRBV20-1	TRBJ1-2	CSAGVGGAYGYTF	TGCAGTGCCGGGGTGGGGGGCGCCTATGGCTACACCTTC